Listed here is a single TCR beta chain. Its antigen is still unknown. Regarding treatment: oral pan-JAK inhibitor, 5-10 mg twice daily. The study team obtained lesional scalp punch biopsies and peripheral blood from alopecia areata patients. This specimen belongs to a study of CD8+ T cells in alopecia areata. Overall study context: Treated patients swallowed 5 to 10 mg of oral tofacitinib twice daily. Study-wide results and limits: Higher clonality and more expanded CD8+ clones appeared in lesional than normal scalp.

The V end was cut by 3 bases, the J end by 6 bases, with 14 bases between. The germline V gene has CDR1 SGHVS and CDR2 FNYEAQ. The CDR3 runs to 14 residues. Following RNA extraction, reverse transcription yielded cDNA that acted as the sequencing template. Here immunoSEQ multiplex PCR was the method, and the copy in TCRdb shows in-frame clones only, minus some. The table shows around 200,000 clones, with 55% to 70% occurring only once. Sequences were derived from CD4+ T cells sorted from blood, sampled at week 4, from a patient treated with tofacitinib. This clonotype was obtained from a human donor with alopecia areata. The gene calls are TRBV7-6 and TRBJ2-5; possibly TRBD2 for D (5 bases). The CDR3 nucleotides read TGTGCCAGCAGCTTCCGGGGAAGTGGGCAGACCCAGTACTTC. It specifies CASSFRGSGQTQYF.